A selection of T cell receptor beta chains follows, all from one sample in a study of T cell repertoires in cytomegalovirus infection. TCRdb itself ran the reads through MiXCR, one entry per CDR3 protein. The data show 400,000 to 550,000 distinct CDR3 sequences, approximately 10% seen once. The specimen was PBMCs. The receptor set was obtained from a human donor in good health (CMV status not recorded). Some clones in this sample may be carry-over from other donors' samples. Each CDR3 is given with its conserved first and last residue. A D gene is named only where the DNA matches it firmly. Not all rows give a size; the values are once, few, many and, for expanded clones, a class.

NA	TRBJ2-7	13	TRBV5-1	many	TGCGCCAGCAGCGACTCCGACAGTTACGAGCAGTACTTC	CASSDSDSYEQYF
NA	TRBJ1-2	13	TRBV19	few	TGTGCCAGTAGTACGACAACTAACTATGGCTACACCTTC	CASSTTTNYGYTF
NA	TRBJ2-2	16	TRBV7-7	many	TGTGCCAGCAGCTGGGGGCTGCCCCGGGACACCGGGGAGCTGTTTTTT	CASSWGLPRDTGELFF
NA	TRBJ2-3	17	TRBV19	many	TGTGCCAGTAGTATCCTACAGGGAGCCCGGATCACAGATACGCAGTATTTT	CASSILQGARITDTQYF
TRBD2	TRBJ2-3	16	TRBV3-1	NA	TGTGCCAGCAGCCAAGAGAGGGCGGGAGAGGAAGATACGCAGTATTTT	CASSQERAGEEDTQYF
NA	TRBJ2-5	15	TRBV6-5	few	TGTGCCAGCAGTTACAGGGCCCTAAGCCAAGAGACCCAGTACTTC	CASSYRALSQETQYF
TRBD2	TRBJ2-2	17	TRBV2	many	TGTGCCAGCAAAAAAGAGGGACTAGCGTATAGGGCCGGGGAGCTGTTTTTT	CASKKEGLAYRAGELFF
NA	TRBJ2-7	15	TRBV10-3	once	TGTGCCATCACCCCTAACCAGGGGGGGGCCTACGAGCAGTACTTC	CAITPNQGGAYEQYF
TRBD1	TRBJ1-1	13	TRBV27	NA	TGTGCCAGCTCCAGGGCAGGGGGCTTCCAGGTTTTCTTT	CASSRAGGFQVFF
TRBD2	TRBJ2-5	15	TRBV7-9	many	TGTGCCAGCGGGACAATGCGGGGGGCCTGGGAGACCCAGTACTTC	CASGTMRGAWETQYF
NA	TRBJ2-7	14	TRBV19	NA	TGTGCCAGTAGTGGGATGGGGGGCACCTACGAGCAGTACTTC	CASSGMGGTYEQYF
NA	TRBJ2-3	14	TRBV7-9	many	TGTGCCAGCAGCTTAGCGCAGTCGGGACGGGGACGGTATTTT	CASSLAQSGRGRYF
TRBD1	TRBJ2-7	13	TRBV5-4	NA	TGTGCCAGCAGCCCCGGACAGGGTGGCGAGCAGTACTTC	CASSPGQGGEQYF
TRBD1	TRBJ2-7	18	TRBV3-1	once	TGTACCAGCAGCCAAGAAAGGCCTCGGGACAGGGGTTTCTACGAGCAGTACTTC	CTSSQERPRDRGFYEQYF
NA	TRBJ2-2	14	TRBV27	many	TGTGCCAGCAGCTACGGGATGGGCACCGGGGAGCTGTTTTTT	CASSYGMGTGELFF
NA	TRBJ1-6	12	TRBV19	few	TGTGCCAGTAGTATATGGAATTCACCCCTCCACTTT	CASSIWNSPLHF
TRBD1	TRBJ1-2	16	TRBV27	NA	TGTGCCAGCAGTTTAACCCCCGCGGGGGACAGCTATGGCTACACCTTC	CASSLTPAGDSYGYTF
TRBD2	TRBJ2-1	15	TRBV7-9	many	TGTGCCAGCAGGGGAAGCGGGACCGGTTATAATGAGCAGTTCTTC	CASRGSGTGYNEQFF
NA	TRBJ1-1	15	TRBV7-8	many	TGTGCCAGCAGCCTGCTGGGAAGCATGAACACTGAAGCTTTCTTT	CASSLLGSMNTEAFF
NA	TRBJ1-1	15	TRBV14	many	TGTGCCAGCAGCCAGTCAAACCAGGGGTTTACTGAAGCTTTCTTT	CASSQSNQGFTEAFF
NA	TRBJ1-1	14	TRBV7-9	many	TGTGCCAGCAGGGGCAGGGACGAGGGGACTGAAGCTTTCTTT	CASRGRDEGTEAFF
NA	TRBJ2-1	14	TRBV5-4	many	TGTGCCAGCAGCTCCAAGTTGCTTAACAATGAGCAGTTCTTC	CASSSKLLNNEQFF
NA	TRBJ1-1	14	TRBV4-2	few	TGTGCCAGCAGCCAAGATCTGGGGGACACTGAAGCTTTCTTT	CASSQDLGDTEAFF